These 8 T cell receptor beta chains share one sample of origin, sequenced in a study of blood T cell repertoires in COVID-19. Data came from immunoSEQ multiplex PCR; TCRdb stores just in-frame clones and leaves some out. The profile covers 300,000 to 450,000 clones, with more than 75% appearing a single time and 1.3% taken by the ten largest. Sequencing used PBMCs or T cells enriched from blood (not recorded which). These receptors all stem from a man aged 25 to 45 who had recovered from COVID-19.

CDR3 region: CSAVTGQTEAFF. CDR3 nucleotides: TGCAGCGCTGTGACAGGGCAAACTGAAGCTTTCTTT. The chain combines TRBV29-1 with TRBJ1-1, with TRBD1 matching 7 bases. Germline V gives CDR1 SQVTM, CDR2 ANQGSEA. This CDR3 spans 12 amino acids. Trimming took 7 bases from V and 5 from J; bases not matched to a gene: 7.

J is TRBJ2-6 and V is TRBV4-1; 11 bases are shared with TRBD1. This CDR3 contains 19 residues. V dropped 4 bases and J dropped 0; count of bases not matched to a gene: 8. The germline V gene has CDR1 MGHRA and CDR2 YSYEKL. Written as DNA, the CDR3 is TGCGCCAGCAGCCGGCCGTCCGGGACAGGGGGCTCTGGGGCCAACGTCCTGACTTTC. It specifies CASSRPSGTGGSGANVLTF.

The chain combines TRBV5-5 with TRBJ1-2; no reliable D call. The CDR3 loop spans 15 amino acids. Germline CDR1 and CDR2: SGHKS and YYEKEE (reference sequence). Trimming cost V 0 bases and J 4 bases, with 13 bases left between them. The CDR3 DNA reads TGTGCCAGCAGCTTGGATGGCAGCCCTAGCTATGGCTACACCTTC. This codes for CASSLDGSPSYGYTF.

The V call is TRBV6-5, the J call TRBJ2-7, with 9 nucleotides matching TRBD2. There are 15 residues in the CDR3. Looked up from germline, CDR1 is MNHEY and CDR2 is SVGAGI. V lost 2 bases and J lost 4; bases outside the gene matches: 6. Here the CDR3 DNA reads TGTGCCAGCAGTTACGCGGCTAGCGGGGTATACGAGCAGTACTTC. Residues: CASSYAASGVYEQYF.

V is TRBV7-9 and J is TRBJ1-1, with 8 bases fitting TRBD1. Germline V lookup: CDR1 SEHNR, CDR2 FQNEAQ (reference sequence). The length of the CDR3 is 16 residues. J gave up 0 bases and V 5 bases, and 8 bases lay outside the gene matches. CDR3: CASSLGGTGMNTEAFF. For the CDR3, the DNA is TGTGCCAGCAGCCTAGGGGGGACAGGAATGAACACTGAAGCTTTCTTT.

The chain combines TRBV30 with TRBJ1-4, with 7 bases matching TRBD1. Germline CDR1 reads GTSNPN; CDR2 reads SVGIG (reference sequence). The CDR3 has 15 amino acids. Trimming at V came to 5 bases and at J to 5 bases, leaving 11 bases not matched to a gene. The CDR3 sequence is CAWEHDEGANEKLFF. The CDR3 DNA follows: TGTGCCTGGGAACACGATGAGGGGGCAAATGAAAAACTGTTTTTT.

The chain employs TRBV7-3 and TRBJ2-3, with D tentatively TRBD2 (5 bases). V dropped 5 bases and J dropped 4 bases, with 7 bases sitting between them. The germline CDR1 and CDR2 sequences are SGHTA and FQGTGA. This CDR3 spans 12 amino acids. CDR3 nucleotide sequence: TGTGCCAGCAGCCCGGACTCAGATACGCAGTATTTT. Protein sequence: CASSPDSDTQYF. The full variable domain, with the rest looked up from reference TRBV7-3 and TRBJ2-3, is GAGVSQTPSNKVTEKGKYVELRCDPISGHTALYWYRQSLGQGPEFLIYFQGTGAADDSGLPNDRFFAVRPEGSVSTLKIQRTERGDSAVYLCASSPDSDTQYFGPGTRLTVL.

The V and J genes are TRBV5-4 and TRBJ2-1, with TRBD2 matching over 9 bases. Germline V gives CDR1 SGHNT, CDR2 YYREEE (reference sequence). The CDR3 is made up of 15 amino acids. J lost 5 bases, V lost 0 bases, and 3 bases had no gene match. CDR3 nucleotide sequence: TGTGCCAGCAGCTTGGGACTAGCGGCCGACAATGAGCAGTTCTTC. This gives the protein CASSLGLAADNEQFF.